Following are 29 T cell receptor beta chains from one sample sequenced in a study of cytomegalovirus exposure and HLA in healthy donors. Use of 60 Vbeta and 13 Jbeta primers characterized the PCR. Only in-frame clones appear in the TCRdb table, and some are missing; sequencing was by immunoSEQ multiplex PCR. The sample gives fewer than 150,000 clones, roughly 78% of which show up once; 1% is in the top ten. Sequenced: PBMCs. These receptors all stem from a man aged 35 to 55 in good health and CMV-seronegative.

This clone appeared once. J is TRBJ1-1 and V is TRBV19; 8 positions match TRBD1. This CDR3 has 18 amino acids. V was pared by 5 bases and J by 3 bases, with 17 bases of the junction left unmatched. The germline CDR1 and CDR2 sequences are LNHDA and SQIVND (reference sequence). DNA for the CDR3: TGTGCCAGTAGTGGGCGGACAGGGAGACAAACGTCGGACACTGAAGCTTTCTTT. It codes for CASSGRTGRQTSDTEAFF.

The rearrangement joins TRBV4-1 to TRBJ2-7; 7 positions agree with TRBD1. The V segment lost 1 base and the J segment 3 bases; nucleotides outside the gene matches: 12. Germline loops: CDR1 MGHRA, CDR2 YSYEKL. The CDR3 is 17 amino acids. The CDR3 DNA reads TGCGCCAGCAGCCAAGCGGCTGGCCCGGGACAGCTCTACGAGCAGTACTTC. Its translation: CASSQAAGPGQLYEQYF.

This chain uses TRBV10-3 with TRBJ1-5; 11 bases are shared with TRBD1. V shed 3 bases, J shed 4 bases, and the junction held 5 bases outside the gene matches. Germline CDR1 is ENHRY and CDR2 is SYGVKD. The CDR3 has 16 residues. Here the CDR3 DNA reads TGTGCCATCAGTGACCAAGGACAGGGGGCGAATCAGCCCCAGCATTTT. This translates into CAISDQGQGANQPQHF.

The chain is built from TRBV7-3 and TRBJ2-5, with 12 bases lining up with TRBD2. After removal of 5 bases from V and 2 bases from J, the junction contained 6 bases not matched to a gene. Germline CDR1 SGHTA, CDR2 FQGTGA. The CDR3 runs 16 residues. The CDR3 spells CASSLMGLAGQETQYF. Written as DNA, the CDR3 is TGTGCCAGCAGCCTTATGGGACTAGCGGGTCAAGAGACCCAGTACTTC.

This sequence joins TRBV29-1 and TRBJ1-1; D remains unclear. The CDR3 covers 12 residues. V was pared by 2 bases and J by 2 bases, with 6 bases between. In germline, CDR1 is SQVTM, CDR2 ANQGSEA. The CDR3 DNA reads as TGCAGCGTTGAACGAGTAAACACTGAAGCTTTCTTT. It codes for CSVERVNTEAFF.

The chain has TRBV7-2 and TRBJ1-4; TRBD1 is a possible D gene (5 bases). Trimming removed 3 bases from V and 2 bases from J, with 7 bases in between. CDR3 length equals 14 residues. Germline CDR1 reads SGHTA; CDR2 reads FQGNSA. This CDR3 is CASSFSGTNEKLFF. CDR3 nucleotides: TGTGCCAGCAGCTTTTCAGGGACTAATGAAAAACTGTTTTTT.

V gene TRBV5-3 combines with J gene TRBJ2-1; 12 nucleotides align to TRBD2. TRBV5-3 has ORF status, its function being uncertain. The CDR3 sequence is 19 residues long. V dropped 5 bases and J dropped 4; count of bases not matched to a gene: 16. CDR3 loop: CARRSTSGGPMGPYNEQFF. As DNA, the CDR3 is TGTGCCAGAAGGTCCACTAGCGGGGGGCCGATGGGGCCTTACAATGAGCAGTTCTTC.

As to this clone: Other DNA sequences of this sample code for an identical CDR3. The chain links TRBV5-1 to TRBJ1-1, with D maybe TRBD1 (5 bases). CDR1 SGHRS and CDR2 YFSETQ come from the germline V gene. V was trimmed by 0 bases and J by 2 bases, leaving 8 bases between them. The CDR3 consists of 14 residues. The CDR3 DNA reads TGCGCCAGCAGCTTGGCCGGGGGTAACACTGAAGCTTTCTTT. Translation: CASSLAGGNTEAFF.

The chain's CDR3 is CASSQLAGVLGETQYF. The CDR3 DNA sequence: TGCGCCAGCAGCCAACTAGCGGGAGTCCTCGGAGAGACCCAGTACTTC. The chain uses TRBV5-1 and TRBJ2-5, with 11 bases matching TRBD2. Per the germline V gene, CDR1 is SGHRS and CDR2 is YFSETQ. This CDR3 is built from 16 residues. Trimming removed 4 bases from V and 4 bases from J; junction bases left unmatched: 9.

The CDR3 spells CASSGVGETQYF. Here the CDR3 DNA reads TGTGCCAGCTCGGGGGTCGGGGAGACCCAGTACTTC. V is TRBV7-9 and J is TRBJ2-5, with D tentatively TRBD2 (6 bases). V was trimmed by 8 bases and J by 5 bases, leaving 12 bases between them. Germline V gene sequence: CDR1 SEHNR, CDR2 FQNEAQ (reference sequence). The CDR3 consists of 12 residues.

J is TRBJ1-4 and V is TRBV7-9, with a weak D call TRBD1 (5 bases). Deletions cut 5 bases from V and 7 bases from J, with 14 bases between. The germline CDR1 and CDR2 sequences are SEHNR and FQNEAQ (reference sequence). The CDR3 loop spans 14 amino acids. The CDR3, as DNA: TGTGCCAGCAGCCCAGGGTCTTTAGGTGAAAAACTGTTTTTT. Amino acids: CASSPGSLGEKLFF.

On this clone itself: The same CDR3 can be traced to other DNA sequences in this sample. The chain uses TRBV2 and TRBJ1-5; D is unclear. The V and J ends lost 6 bases and 0 bases respectively, with 9 bases between them. This CDR3 comprises 14 residues. Germline V CDR1 and CDR2: SNHLY, FYNNEI. The CDR3 DNA follows: TGTGCCAGCAGGGGCCAGCCTAGCAATCAGCCCCAGCATTTT. It is translated as CASRGQPSNQPQHF.

The chain joins TRBV6-1 to TRBJ1-5; the D gene is possibly TRBD1 (6 bases). Germline CDR1 and CDR2: MNHNS and SASEGT. The length of the CDR3 is 15 residues. V was shortened by 6 bases and J by 0 bases, with 12 bases between the two germline ends. CDR3 bases: TGTGCCAGCAGGTGGGGACAAATTAGCAATCAGCCCCAGCATTTT. Its protein product is CASRWGQISNQPQHF.

The chain is built from TRBV2 and TRBJ2-5; D not resolved. Trimming stripped 4 bases from V and 5 bases from J, with 14 bases between. Germline V gene sequence: CDR1 SNHLY, CDR2 FYNNEI. This CDR3 has 14 amino acids. CDR3 DNA: TGTGCCAGCAGTGTCCTAGTAACCCGCGAGACCCAGTACTTC. Protein sequence: CASSVLVTRETQYF.

Regarding this clone: The germline gene is not matched at one end of the junction; a read error may be the cause. The rearrangement joins TRBV5-1 to TRBJ1-2; no reliable D call. The CDR3 contains 12 residues. Germline V lookup: CDR1 SGHRS, CDR2 YFSETQ. The CDR3 DNA follows: TGCGCCAGCAGCTTGGCCGGGTATGACTACACCTTC. Its protein product is CASSLAGYDYTF.

CDR3 nucleotide sequence: TGTGCCACCAGCAGAGATCGCCGGGGTAATGAAAAACTGTTTTTT. Protein: CATSRDRRGNEKLFF. The V gene is TRBV15, the J gene TRBJ1-4; no reliable D call. The CDR3 length is 15 residues. CDR1 and CDR2 (germline): LNHNV, YYDKDF (reference sequence). The germline V and J ends were trimmed by 0 bases and 4 bases, with 9 bases remaining between them.

The V gene is TRBV27, the J gene TRBJ1-2; 9 bases are shared with TRBD1. V lost 4 bases, J lost 4 bases, and 4 bases stayed unmatched. This CDR3 contains 14 residues. Looked up from germline, CDR1 is MNHEY and CDR2 is SMNVEV (reference sequence). The CDR3 DNA reads as TGTGCCAGCAGTTGGGACAGGGTCGGCTATGGCTACACCTTC. Its protein is CASSWDRVGYGYTF.

This clone was seen only a few times. The sample contains more than one DNA sequence encoding this CDR3. The CDR3 bases are TGTGCCAGCAGTCTAGCGGGAGGGCCCTACGAGCAGTACTTC. It specifies CASSLAGGPYEQYF. The rearrangement links TRBV28 to TRBJ2-7; 12 positions match TRBD2. The CDR3 covers 14 residues. Germline V CDR1 and CDR2: MDHEN, SYDVKM. The J segment lost 2 bases and the V segment lost 5 bases, leaving 1 base of the junction unmatched.

As DNA, the CDR3 is TGTGGGAGCGGGGCTGATAGCACAGATACGCAGTATTTT. This sequence encodes CGSGADSTDTQYF. V and J are TRBV18 and TRBJ2-3; TRBD2 matches at 7 bases. Germline V gives CDR1 KGHSH, CDR2 LQKENI. This CDR3 is 13 amino acids long.

The rearrangement links TRBV30 to TRBJ2-7, with 7 bases lining up with TRBD2. This CDR3 region has 15 residues. Losses at the gene ends were 3 bases for V and 6 bases for J; bases not matched to a gene: 14. Germline V gene sequence: CDR1 GTSNPN, CDR2 SVGIG (reference sequence). The CDR3 sequence is CAWRPVSRERGEQYF. The CDR3, as DNA: TGTGCCTGGAGACCCGTGTCCAGGGAGCGGGGCGAGCAGTACTTC. The full variable domain, rest sourced from reference TRBV30 and TRBJ2-7, is SQTIHQWPATLVQPVGSPLSLECTVEGTSNPNLYWYRQAAGRGLQLLFYSVGIGQISSEVPQNLSASRPQDRQFILSSKKLLLSDSGFYLCAWRPVSRERGEQYFGPGTRLTVT.

This chain joins TRBV4-1 and TRBJ2-3, with 12 bases aligning to TRBD2. CDR1 is MGHRA and CDR2 is YSYEKL in the germline V gene. V was clipped by 1 base and J by 0 bases; unmatched bases: 8. This CDR3 has 19 residues. CDR3: CASSQGRLAGVSSTDTQYF. In nucleotides, the CDR3 is TGCGCCAGCAGCCAAGGCCGACTAGCGGGGGTATCTAGCACAGATACGCAGTATTTT.

J is TRBJ2-3 and V is TRBV2; TRBD2 aligns across 9 bases. CDR1 is SNHLY, CDR2 FYNNEI, per germline. The length of the CDR3 is 16 residues. V shed 3 bases, J shed 0 bases, and the junction held 4 bases outside the gene matches. CDR3 nucleotides: TGTGCCAGCAGTGACCGAGCGGGAGGTAGCACAGATACGCAGTATTTT. It yields the protein CASSDRAGGSTDTQYF.

The chain joins TRBV5-1 to TRBJ2-2; TRBD1 agrees at 8 bases. J gave up 4 bases and V 2 bases, and 7 bases lay outside the gene matches. Germline CDR1 reads SGHRS; CDR2 reads YFSETQ. The CDR3 has 16 amino acids. The CDR3 DNA sequence: TGCGCCAGCAGCTTCTACGGGACAGGCCGCACCGGGGAGCTGTTTTTT. This encodes CASSFYGTGRTGELFF.

CDR3 protein: CAISVDNSNQPQHF. DNA of the CDR3: TGTGCCATCAGTGTTGACAATAGCAATCAGCCCCAGCATTTT. The V call is TRBV10-3, the J call TRBJ1-5; D unresolved. The CDR3 has 14 residues. Germline assignment: CDR1 ENHRY and CDR2 SYGVKD. The V end lost 4 bases, the J end lost 0 bases, and 7 bases lay between the germline ends.

The rearrangement joins TRBV5-8 to TRBJ1-2; 7 bases align to TRBD1. Germline CDR1 and CDR2: SGHTS and YDEGEE. V shed 1 base, J shed 8 bases, and the junction held 11 bases outside the gene matches. The CDR3 is 15 amino acids. The CDR3 sequence: CASSLTGASGSGYTF. The CDR3 nucleotides read TGTGCCAGCAGCTTGACAGGGGCCTCGGGTTCCGGCTACACCTTC.

The rearrangement joins TRBV4-1 to TRBJ1-2; 10 positions agree with TRBD1. Germline lookup yields CDR1 MGHRA and CDR2 YSYEKL. Trimming took 0 bases from V and 4 from J; bases not matched to a gene: 8. This CDR3 comprises 17 residues. CDR3 sequence (DNA): TGCGCCAGCAGCCAAGAGTTATTGAGGGACAGGGGCTATGGCTACACCTTC. Encoded protein: CASSQELLRDRGYGYTF.

This chain joins TRBV19 and TRBJ1-5; 8 bases align to TRBD1. In germline, CDR1 is LNHDA, CDR2 SQIVND (reference sequence). Losses at the gene ends were 2 bases for V and 4 bases for J; bases not matched to a gene: 7. The CDR3 is made up of 16 amino acids. This chain's CDR3 is CASSIQGAGGNQPQHF. CDR3 coding DNA: TGTGCCAGTAGTATACAGGGGGCAGGTGGAAATCAGCCCCAGCATTTT.

This chain joins TRBV19 and TRBJ1-4; a possible D gene is TRBD1 (5 bases). Per germline, CDR1 LNHDA and CDR2 SQIVND (reference sequence). The CDR3 sequence is 15 residues long. Deletions cut 4 bases from V and 4 bases from J, with 13 bases between. The CDR3 sequence: CASSRRQTLNEKLFF. The CDR3 DNA sequence: TGTGCCAGTAGTAGAAGACAGACACTTAATGAAAAACTGTTTTTT.

The chain has TRBV27 and TRBJ1-1; unclear D gene. This CDR3 is built from 13 residues. V lost 5 bases to trimming and J lost 1 base, with 8 bases between them. Germline CDR1 reads MNHEY; CDR2 reads SMNVEV (reference sequence). The CDR3 protein is CASSLYRNTEAFF. The CDR3 nucleotides read TGTGCCAGCAGTCTTTACAGGAACACTGAAGCTTTCTTT.